This TCR beta chain was obtained from a study of blood T cell repertoires in COVID-19. Study in general: Some COVID-19 samples were acute and others convalescent; all came from the United States, Italy and Spain.

Profiled with immunoSEQ multiplex PCR; TCRdb holds only in-frame clones, not every one. The sample has under 300,000 clones; approximately 91% are singletons. V lost 5 bases and J lost 2, with 9 bases in between. The CDR3 sequence is 13 residues long. Looked up from germline, CDR1 is SGHNT and CDR2 is YENEEA. The V call is TRBV11-3, the J call TRBJ2-5; D gene uncertain. This TCR came from a woman in her thirties with acute or convalescent COVID-19. Material for sequencing was peripheral blood. The CDR3 protein is CASSNRNQETQYF. The CDR3 DNA sequence: TGTGCCAGCAGCAACAGAAATCAAGAGACCCAGTACTTC.